Sequencing of this T cell receptor beta chain was carried out in a study of T cell repertoires in cytomegalovirus infection. Background on the study: Public TCR beta signatures marked donors with CMV infection and the matching HLA. The study's findings and limits: Dominating the ex vivo response were TCR beta clonotypes that were CMV-specific and HLA-C-restricted. CMV carriers having the relevant HLA were flagged by cumulative public TCR beta family frequency.

TCRdb used MiXCR to reprocess the reads, holding one entry per CDR3 protein. Found here are approximately 400,000 distinct CDR3 sequences, roughly a third of them singletons; the top ten hold roughly an eighth. V was clipped by 1 base and J by 0 bases, with 9 bases between them. Germline V gene sequence: CDR1 SGHVS, CDR2 FQNEAQ. This CDR3 is 15 amino acids long. Details on this clonotype: What it binds is unknown.

Sequencing used PBMCs. The receptor's source is a human donor in good health (CMV status not recorded). Some clones in this sample may be carry-over from other donors' samples. The chain has TRBV7-8 and TRBJ2-5, with unresolved D. The CDR3 DNA reads as TGTGCCAGCAGCTTAGGAGCGTTGTACCAAGAGACCCAGTACTTC. Translating gives CASSLGALYQETQYF. Combining the CDR3 with reference TRBV7-8 and TRBJ2-5 gives the whole variable domain GAGVSQSPRYKVAKRGQDVALRCDPISGHVSLFWYQQALGQGPEFLTYFQNEAQLDKSGLPSDRFFAERPEGSVSTLKIQRTQQEDSAVYLCASSLGALYQETQYFGPGTRLLVL.